These T cell receptor beta chains were read from a single sample in a study of blood T cell repertoires in COVID-19. TCRdb's copy holds only in-frame clones and misses some; the assay was immunoSEQ multiplex PCR. Altogether about 90,000 clones are present, approximately 92% being singletons, with the ten largest covering around 6%. Sequenced input: peripheral blood. The receptors derive from a woman aged 55-69 years with active COVID-19. Both conserved end residues are part of each CDR3. A D gene is named only where the DNA matches it firmly. A row's size may be missing; if present it is once, few, many or a size class.

D | length | size | J | V | CDR3 | DNA
NA | 15 | NA | TRBJ1-1 | TRBV19 | CASSYQGSLNTEAFF | TGTGCCAGTAGCTATCAGGGGAGCTTGAACACTGAAGCTTTCTTT
TRBD1 | 15 | once | TRBJ1-1 | TRBV6-5 | CASSYRDRFNTEAFF | TGTGCCAGCAGTTACCGGGACAGATTCAACACTGAAGCTTTCTTT
NA | 16 | NA | TRBJ2-7 | TRBV7-3 | CASSLVEALVPYEQYF | TGTGCCAGCAGCTTAGTAGAGGCCCTCGTACCATACGAGCAGTACTTC
TRBD1 | 14 | NA | TRBJ1-4 | TRBV4-1 | CASSQLQGYEKLFF | TGCGCCAGCAGCCAATTACAGGGGTATGAAAAACTGTTTTTT
TRBD1 | 16 | NA | TRBJ2-1 | TRBV5-1 | CASSPDGTGVYNEQFF | TGCGCCAGCAGCCCAGACGGGACAGGGGTCTACAATGAGCAGTTCTTC
NA | 13 | NA | TRBJ1-1 | TRBV18 | CASSTDWNTEAFF | TGTGCCAGCTCAACGGACTGGAACACTGAAGCTTTCTTT
NA | 14 | NA | TRBJ1-2 | TRBV6-5 | CASTRGGGSYGYTF | TGTGCCAGCACCCGAGGGGGGGGAAGCTATGGCTACACCTTC
TRBD1 | 12 | NA | TRBJ1-1 | TRBV29-1 | CSVSGGYTEAFF | TGCAGCGTTTCAGGGGGCTACACTGAAGCTTTCTTT
TRBD2 | 14 | NA | TRBJ2-1 | TRBV5-1 | CASSLAGGGNEQFF | TGCGCCAGCAGCTTAGCGGGCGGGGGCAATGAGCAGTTCTTC
NA | 14 | NA | TRBJ2-7 | TRBV27 | CASSLWHTPGEQYF | TGTGCCAGCAGTTTATGGCACACCCCAGGCGAGCAGTACTTC
TRBD1 | 14 | NA | TRBJ2-2 | TRBV7-6 | CASSFDRATGELFF | TGTGCCAGCAGCTTTGACAGGGCGACCGGGGAGCTGTTTTTT
NA | 15 | NA | TRBJ1-5 | TRBV6-5 | CASSPSGKSNQPQHF | TGTGCCAGCAGCCCATCAGGAAAGAGCAATCAGCCCCAGCATTTT
NA | 14 | NA | TRBJ2-7 | TRBV5-1 | CASSLESGRYEQYF | TGCGCCAGCAGCTTGGAATCGGGGAGGTACGAGCAGTACTTC
TRBD1 | 15 | once | TRBJ2-7 | TRBV15 | CATSRGTGAGYEQYF | TGTGCCACCAGCAGAGGGACAGGGGCCGGATACGAGCAGTACTTC
TRBD1 | 15 | NA | TRBJ1-6 | TRBV11-2 | CASSFGDRGNSPLHF | TGTGCCAGCAGCTTTGGGGACAGGGGAAATTCACCCCTCCACTTT
NA | 14 | NA | TRBJ2-3 | TRBV11-2 | CASSLAARTDTQYF | TGTGCCAGCAGCTTGGCGGCCCGCACAGATACGCAGTATTTT
TRBD1 | 19 | NA | TRBJ2-6 | TRBV18 | CASSPPETGGYSGANVLTF | TGTGCCAGCTCACCACCGGAGACAGGGGGCTATTCTGGGGCCAACGTCCTGACTTTC
NA | 12 | NA | TRBJ1-5 | TRBV19 | CASTGDHQPQHF | TGTGCCAGTACGGGGGACCATCAGCCCCAGCATTTT
TRBD1 | 14 | NA | TRBJ2-7 | TRBV5-3 | CARSSGTGRYEQYF | TGTGCCAGAAGCTCCGGGACAGGACGCTACGAGCAGTACTTC
NA | 11 | NA | TRBJ1-1 | TRBV20-1 | CSASRSSEAFF | TGCAGTGCTAGTCGTTCCAGTGAAGCTTTCTTT
NA | 13 | NA | TRBJ2-1 | TRBV7-2 | CASRRDSNNEQFF | TGTGCCAGCAGGCGGGACTCCAACAATGAGCAGTTCTTC
TRBD2 | 18 | NA | TRBJ2-5 | TRBV5-1 | CASRGQEGLAGVQETQYF | TGCGCCAGCAGGGGACAGGAGGGACTAGCGGGGGTCCAAGAGACCCAGTACTTC
NA | 14 | NA | TRBJ2-3 | TRBV5-1 | CASRPRETTDTQYF | TGCGCCAGCAGACCGAGGGAGACCACAGATACGCAGTATTTT
NA | 15 | NA | TRBJ2-2 | TRBV3-1/TRBV3-2 | CASSEGGSVTGELFF | TGTGCCAGCAGCGAAGGTGGTTCGGTGACCGGGGAGCTGTTTTTT
TRBD2 | 15 | once | TRBJ2-2 | TRBV18 | CASSPQGLAGEELFF | TGTGCCAGCTCACCCCAGGGACTAGCGGGCGAGGAGCTGTTTTTT
NA | 15 | NA | TRBJ2-3 | TRBV6-5 | CASSPVGVSTDTQYF | TGTGCCAGCAGCCCCGTGGGCGTTAGCACAGATACGCAGTATTTT
TRBD2 | 16 | once | TRBJ2-5 | TRBV6-2/TRBV6-3 | CASSWTSGGLKETQYF | TGTGCCAGCAGTTGGACTAGCGGGGGACTTAAAGAGACCCAGTACTTC
NA | 14 | NA | TRBJ2-1 | TRBV15 | CATSRDQGYNEQFF | TGTGCCACCAGCAGAGATCAGGGGTACAATGAGCAGTTCTTC
NA | 16 | NA | TRBJ2-1 | TRBV3-1/TRBV3-2 | CASSQDRRERYNEQFF | TGTGCCAGCAGCCAAGATCGGAGGGAGAGGTACAATGAGCAGTTCTTC
TRBD1 | 17 | NA | TRBJ1-1 | TRBV7-2 | CASSLDHRGLVDTEAFF | TGTGCCAGCAGCTTAGACCACAGGGGGCTCGTAGACACTGAAGCTTTCTTT
TRBD2 | 14 | few | TRBJ2-3 | TRBV29-1 | CSVEPSGPADTQYF | TGCAGCGTTGAGCCTAGCGGTCCGGCAGATACGCAGTATTTT
TRBD1 | 15 | once | TRBJ1-2 | TRBV28 | CASRPGGAVDYGYTF | TGTGCCAGCAGACCAGGGGGCGCGGTGGACTATGGCTACACCTTC
TRBD2 | 17 | NA | TRBJ2-3 | TRBV5-1 | CASSLTQLAGGVDTQYF | TGCGCCAGCAGCTTGACACAACTAGCGGGAGGGGTAGATACGCAGTATTTT
TRBD2 | 16 | NA | TRBJ2-7 | TRBV4-2 | CASSQETPGGLYEQYF | TGTGCCAGCAGCCAAGAAACCCCGGGAGGGCTCTACGAGCAGTACTTC
TRBD1 | 15 | NA | TRBJ1-5 | TRBV6-5 | CASSGQGARIQPQHF | TGTGCCAGCAGCGGACAGGGGGCGAGGATTCAGCCCCAGCATTTT
TRBD2 | 15 | NA | TRBJ2-1 | TRBV5-1 | CASSWGLAGVNEQFF | TGCGCCAGCAGCTGGGGACTAGCGGGAGTCAATGAGCAGTTCTTC
TRBD1 | 16 | NA | TRBJ1-1 | TRBV10-3 | CAISESDHRGGTEAFF | TGTGCCATCAGTGAGTCGGACCACAGGGGGGGAACTGAAGCTTTCTTT
TRBD1 | 15 | few | TRBJ2-2 | TRBV18 | CASSPRQGNTGELFF | TGTGCCAGCTCACCAAGACAGGGGAACACCGGGGAGCTGTTTTTT
TRBD1 | 15 | NA | TRBJ2-2 | TRBV30 | CAWRRDRHTTGELFF | TGTGCCTGGAGGAGGGACAGGCACACCACCGGGGAGCTGTTTTTT
TRBD1 | 17 | few | TRBJ1-5 | TRBV18 | CASSPPPTGGTNQPQHF | TGTGCCAGCTCACCACCCCCGACAGGGGGTACCAATCAGCCCCAGCATTTT
TRBD2 | 20 | NA | TRBJ2-3 | TRBV5-1 | CASSLGLAGGLALGTDTQYF | TGCGCCAGCAGCTTAGGACTAGCGGGGGGCCTCGCCCTGGGCACAGATACGCAGTATTTT
TRBD1 | 14 | NA | TRBJ1-1 | TRBV5-1 | CASSQDRENTEAFF | TGCGCCAGCAGCCAGGACAGGGAGAACACTGAAGCTTTCTTT
NA | 12 | NA | TRBJ2-2 | TRBV28 | CASTTGPGELFF | TGTGCCAGCACAACAGGACCCGGGGAGCTGTTTTTT
TRBD1 | 15 | NA | TRBJ1-1 | TRBV11-2 | CASTARTGVDTEAFF | TGTGCCAGCACCGCACGGACAGGGGTAGACACTGAAGCTTTCTTT
TRBD1 | 12 | NA | TRBJ2-1 | TRBV10-3 | CAISTGGDEQFF | TGTGCCATCAGTACAGGGGGTGATGAGCAGTTCTTC
TRBD1 | 17 | NA | TRBJ2-3 | TRBV9 | CASSSQAGTGGSDTQYF | TGTGCCAGCAGCTCACAGGCCGGGACAGGGGGCTCAGATACGCAGTATTTT
NA | 12 | NA | TRBJ1-2 | TRBV5-1 | CASSSPGLGYTF | TGCGCCAGCAGCTCCCCAGGGCTTGGCTACACCTTC
NA | 15 | NA | TRBJ2-7 | TRBV6-2/TRBV6-3 | CASSTQGPRFYEQYF | TGTGCCAGCAGTACCCAGGGCCCACGGTTTTACGAGCAGTACTTC
TRBD2 | 15 | NA | TRBJ2-1 | TRBV29-1 | CSVAYSSGSYNEQFF | TGCAGCGTTGCGTACTCTAGCGGGAGTTACAATGAGCAGTTCTTC